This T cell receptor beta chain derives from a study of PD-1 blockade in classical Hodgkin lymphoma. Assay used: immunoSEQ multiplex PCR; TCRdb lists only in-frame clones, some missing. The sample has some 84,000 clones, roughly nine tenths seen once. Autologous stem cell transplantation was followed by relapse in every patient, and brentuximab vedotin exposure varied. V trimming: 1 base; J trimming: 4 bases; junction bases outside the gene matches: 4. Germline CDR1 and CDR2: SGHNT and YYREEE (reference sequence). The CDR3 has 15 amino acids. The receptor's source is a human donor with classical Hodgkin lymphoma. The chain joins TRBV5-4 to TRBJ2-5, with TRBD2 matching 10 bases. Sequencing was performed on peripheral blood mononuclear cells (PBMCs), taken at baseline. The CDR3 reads CASSLSLAGAETQYF. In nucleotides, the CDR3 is TGTGCCAGCAGCTTGAGTCTAGCGGGAGCAGAGACCCAGTACTTC.